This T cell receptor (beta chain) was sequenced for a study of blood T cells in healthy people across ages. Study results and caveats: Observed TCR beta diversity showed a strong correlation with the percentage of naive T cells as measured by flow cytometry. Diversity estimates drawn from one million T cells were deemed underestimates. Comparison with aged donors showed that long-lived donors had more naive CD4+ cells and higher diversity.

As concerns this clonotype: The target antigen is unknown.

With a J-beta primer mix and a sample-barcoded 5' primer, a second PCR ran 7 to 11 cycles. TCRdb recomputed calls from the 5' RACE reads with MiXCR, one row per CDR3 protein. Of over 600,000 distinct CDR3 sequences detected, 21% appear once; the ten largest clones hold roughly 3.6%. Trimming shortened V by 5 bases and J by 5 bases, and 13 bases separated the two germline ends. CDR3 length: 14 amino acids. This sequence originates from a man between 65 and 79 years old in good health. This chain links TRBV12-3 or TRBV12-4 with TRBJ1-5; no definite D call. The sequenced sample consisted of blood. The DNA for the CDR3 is TGTGCCAGCAGTCACGGGAGGAATGATCAGCCCCAGCATTTT. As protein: CASSHGRNDQPQHF.